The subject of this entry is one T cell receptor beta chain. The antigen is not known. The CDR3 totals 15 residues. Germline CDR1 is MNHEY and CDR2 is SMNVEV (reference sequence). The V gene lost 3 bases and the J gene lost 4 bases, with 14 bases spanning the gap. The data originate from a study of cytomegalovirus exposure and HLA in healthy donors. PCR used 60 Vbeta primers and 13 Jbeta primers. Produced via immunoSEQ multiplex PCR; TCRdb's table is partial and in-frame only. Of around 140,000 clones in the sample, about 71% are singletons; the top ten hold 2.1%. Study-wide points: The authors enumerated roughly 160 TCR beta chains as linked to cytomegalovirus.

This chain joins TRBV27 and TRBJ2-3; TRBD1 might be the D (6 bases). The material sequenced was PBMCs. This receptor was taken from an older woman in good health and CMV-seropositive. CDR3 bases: TGTGCCAGCAGTTTCAGGGACATCGGGGCAGATACGCAGTATTTT. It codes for CASSFRDIGADTQYF.